This T cell receptor (beta chain) was sequenced for a study of CD4+ T cells in melanoma. Findings and limits, study-wide: Reportedly, melanoma neoantigen-specific CD4+ T cells showed varied differentiation states.

Clones were read by immunoSEQ multiplex PCR, and TCRdb kept only the in-frame ones, dropping some. Here the sample spans 18,000 or so clones, about 85% being singletons. About this clone itself: What it recognizes is unknown.

This TCR derives from a human donor with melanoma. The specimen was cells from a culture (not recorded whether cultured in vitro).

The CDR3 spells CASSLKGAGANVLTF. CDR3 nucleotides: TGTGCCAGTAGTTTAAAAGGCGCTGGGGCCAACGTCCTGACTTTC. The rearrangement links TRBV19 to TRBJ2-6; no clear D. CDR3 size: 15 residues. From germline, CDR1 is LNHDA and CDR2 SQIVND (reference sequence). The V end lost 5 bases, the J end lost 2 bases, and 10 bases lay between the germline ends.